The next 2 T cell receptor beta chains were all read from a single sample in a study of cytomegalovirus exposure and HLA in healthy donors. Both 60 Vbeta primers and 13 Jbeta primers went into the PCR. The method was immunoSEQ multiplex PCR; TCRdb's version includes in-frame clones alone and lacks a portion of them. The sample holds roughly 190,000 clones, 81% seen once. The sample was PBMCs. The receptors stem from a man younger than 35 in good health and CMV-seronegative.

Only a few counts were recorded for this clone. The V gene is TRBV10-3, the J gene TRBJ2-5; 8 bases agree with TRBD2. The junction had 5 bases not matched to a gene; V was cut back by 3 bases and J by 2 bases. Germline lookup yields CDR1 ENHRY and CDR2 SYGVKD. This CDR3 region has 15 residues. The CDR3 loop is CAISDGGASQETQYF. CDR3 nucleotide sequence: TGTGCCATCAGTGACGGGGGGGCGTCGCAAGAGACCCAGTACTTC.

With respect to this clone: One end of the junction varies from germline; a read error may be responsible. This chain links TRBV10-3 with TRBJ2-2; 8 bases are shared with TRBD1. The CDR3 is 15 amino acids. Germline V gives CDR1 ENHRY, CDR2 SYGVKD. CDR3 sequence: CAISQSGGVTGELFF. DNA for the CDR3: TGTGCCATCAGTCAGTCAGGGGGCGTAACCGGGGAGCTGTTTTTT.